This TCR beta chain was retrieved from a study of T cell changes during pregnancy in multiple sclerosis. This CDR3 spans 17 amino acids. Germline CDR1 is SNHLY and CDR2 is FYNNEI. Trimming pared 6 bases from V and 0 bases from J, leaving 15 bases between. Using immunoSEQ multiplex PCR, the repertoire was profiled, and TCRdb retains in-frame clones only, with some absent. The top ten hold 7% to 10% of the sample, which has around 50,000 clones, over 75% seen once. This TCR came from a female donor with multiple sclerosis, enrolled in a pregnancy study. The chain carries TRBV2 and TRBJ2-6; D is possibly TRBD2 (6 bases). This specimen was CD8+ T cells from peripheral blood mononuclear cells, taken in the second trimester of pregnancy. The CDR3 sequence is CASRTGTGVSGANVLTF. The CDR3 region has the DNA TGTGCCAGCAGGACCGGGACTGGAGTCTCTGGGGCCAACGTCCTGACTTTC.